This is a list of T cell receptor beta chains from one sample in a study of early T cells in non-severe SARS-CoV-2 infection. TCRdb used MiXCR to reprocess the 5' RACE reads, holding one entry per CDR3 protein. The sample holds fewer than 30,000 distinct CDR3 sequences, 5.3% seen once. Sequenced input: whole blood. The receptors originated from an adult who was a healthcare worker with PCR-confirmed SARS-CoV-2 infection or an uninfected control (not recorded which). Each CDR3 is given with its conserved first and last residue. Each record gives: D gene, V gene, J gene, clone size, CDR3 protein, CDR3 DNA. The D gene is left open where the match is weak. Clone sizes are given selectively: once, few, many, or a class where the clone is expanded.

d_gene: TRBD1; v_gene: TRBV11-2; j_gene: TRBJ2-7; abundance: few; CDR3aa: CASSLPPDRGPYEQYF; CDR3nt: TGTGCCAGCAGCCTACCTCCGGACAGGGGGCCCTACGAGCAGTACTTC
d_gene: -; v_gene: TRBV6-2/TRBV6-3; j_gene: TRBJ2-7; abundance: many; CDR3aa: CASTQAGYTPYEQYF; CDR3nt: TGTGCCAGTACCCAAGCTGGCTACACCCCCTACGAGCAGTACTTC
d_gene: -; v_gene: TRBV12-3/TRBV12-4; j_gene: TRBJ1-2; abundance: many; CDR3aa: CASSPSYTF; CDR3nt: TGTGCCAGCAGCCCAAGCTACACCTTC
d_gene: -; v_gene: TRBV11-2; j_gene: TRBJ1-2; abundance: few; CDR3aa: CASSLTFRVNYGYTF; CDR3nt: TGTGCCAGCAGCTTAACGTTCAGAGTTAACTATGGCTACACCTTC
d_gene: -; v_gene: TRBV7-8; j_gene: TRBJ2-7; abundance: many; CDR3aa: CASSPLRAEPYEQYF; CDR3nt: TGTGCCAGCAGCCCACTGCGGGCCGAACCCTACGAGCAGTACTTC
d_gene: TRBD1; v_gene: TRBV27; j_gene: TRBJ2-7; abundance: many; CDR3aa: CASSFRDSPFEQYF; CDR3nt: TGTGCCAGCAGTTTCCGGGACAGCCCTTTCGAGCAGTACTTC
d_gene: TRBD1; v_gene: TRBV5-5; j_gene: TRBJ1-2; abundance: many; CDR3aa: CASSWTGQAGGYTF; CDR3nt: TGTGCCAGCAGCTGGACGGGACAGGCAGGTGGCTACACCTTC
d_gene: -; v_gene: TRBV9; j_gene: TRBJ2-1; abundance: many; CDR3aa: CASSVSPGGGSGEQFF; CDR3nt: TGTGCCAGCAGCGTCTCACCCGGAGGGGGTAGTGGTGAGCAGTTCTTC
d_gene: TRBD2; v_gene: TRBV4-2; j_gene: TRBJ2-7; abundance: many; CDR3aa: CASSQALAGGPTYEQYF; CDR3nt: TGTGCCAGCAGCCAAGCGCTAGCGGGAGGACCCACCTACGAGCAGTACTTC
d_gene: -; v_gene: TRBV28; j_gene: TRBJ2-6; abundance: many; CDR3aa: CASSPVSDSGANVLTF; CDR3nt: TGTGCCAGCAGTCCCGTTAGCGACTCTGGGGCCAACGTCCTGACTTTC
d_gene: -; v_gene: TRBV27; j_gene: TRBJ1-5; abundance: -; CDR3aa: CASSFRAGQPQHF; CDR3nt: TGTGCCAGCAGTTTCAGGGCTGGTCAGCCCCAGCATTTT
d_gene: -; v_gene: TRBV7-3; j_gene: TRBJ1-4; abundance: medium-sized; CDR3aa: CASSFNPVSLATNEKLFF; CDR3nt: TGTGCCAGCAGCTTTAATCCCGTCAGCCTCGCAACTAATGAAAAACTGTTTTTT
d_gene: -; v_gene: TRBV7-8; j_gene: TRBJ1-4; abundance: many; CDR3aa: CASSITGTNEKLFF; CDR3nt: TGTGCCAGCAGCATAACAGGAACTAATGAAAAACTGTTTTTT
d_gene: -; v_gene: TRBV29-1; j_gene: TRBJ1-5; abundance: many; CDR3aa: CSAREGGNQPQHF; CDR3nt: TGCAGCGCCCGCGAGGGGGGCAATCAGCCCCAGCATTTT
d_gene: TRBD2; v_gene: TRBV11-2; j_gene: TRBJ2-1; abundance: many; CDR3aa: CASSLGLAGNNEQFF; CDR3nt: TGTGCCAGCAGCTTAGGGCTAGCGGGAAACAATGAGCAGTTCTTC
d_gene: -; v_gene: TRBV30; j_gene: TRBJ2-5; abundance: few; CDR3aa: CAWSPKKTQYF; CDR3nt: TGTGCCTGGAGTCCCAAGAAGACCCAGTACTTC
d_gene: -; v_gene: TRBV28; j_gene: TRBJ1-2; abundance: many; CDR3aa: CASSLRPGSYGYTF; CDR3nt: TGTGCCAGCAGTTTAAGGCCGGGCTCCTATGGCTACACCTTC
d_gene: -; v_gene: TRBV18; j_gene: TRBJ1-1; abundance: many; CDR3aa: CASSPGEGVNTEAFF; CDR3nt: TGTGCCAGCTCACCGGGAGAGGGGGTGAACACTGAAGCTTTCTTT
d_gene: -; v_gene: TRBV3-1; j_gene: TRBJ2-3; abundance: many; CDR3aa: CASTFGGASTDTQYF; CDR3nt: TGTGCCAGCACGTTCGGCGGAGCTAGCACAGATACGCAGTATTTT
d_gene: -; v_gene: TRBV11-3; j_gene: TRBJ1-3; abundance: many; CDR3aa: CASSSNRNTIYF; CDR3nt: TGTGCCAGCAGCTCCAACAGGAACACCATATATTTT
d_gene: TRBD2; v_gene: TRBV11-2; j_gene: TRBJ2-4; abundance: many; CDR3aa: CASSLEAAGVGKF; CDR3nt: TGTGCCAGCAGCTTAGAGGCGGCGGGAGTAGGAAAATTC
d_gene: -; v_gene: TRBV20-1; j_gene: TRBJ2-7; abundance: many; CDR3aa: CSARAGHDYEQYF; CDR3nt: TGCAGTGCTAGGGCGGGACACGACTACGAGCAGTACTTC
d_gene: -; v_gene: TRBV7-9; j_gene: TRBJ1-1; abundance: many; CDR3aa: CASSIRQYTEAFF; CDR3nt: TGTGCCAGCAGCATTAGACAGTACACTGAAGCTTTCTTT
d_gene: TRBD2; v_gene: TRBV6-6; j_gene: TRBJ2-1; abundance: many; CDR3aa: CASSSQREKNNEQFF; CDR3nt: TGTGCCAGCAGTTCCCAGCGGGAGAAGAACAATGAGCAGTTCTTC
d_gene: -; v_gene: TRBV4-2; j_gene: TRBJ2-3; abundance: -; CDR3aa: CASSQDRRDATDTQYF; CDR3nt: TGTGCCAGCAGCCAAGATCGGCGGGACGCCACAGATACGCAGTATTTT
d_gene: TRBD1; v_gene: TRBV4-3; j_gene: TRBJ2-1; abundance: many; CDR3aa: CASSRRQGSDYNEQFF; CDR3nt: TGCGCCAGCAGCCGGAGACAGGGGTCAGATTACAATGAGCAGTTCTTC
d_gene: TRBD1; v_gene: TRBV4-1; j_gene: TRBJ2-1; abundance: many; CDR3aa: CASSQGPGQGNDNEQFF; CDR3nt: TGCGCCAGCAGCCAAGGTCCCGGACAGGGTAACGACAATGAGCAGTTCTTC
d_gene: TRBD2; v_gene: TRBV7-6; j_gene: TRBJ2-3; abundance: many; CDR3aa: CASSLGGFREGLTDTQYF; CDR3nt: TGTGCCAGCAGCTTAGGAGGTTTCCGGGAGGGCCTAACAGATACGCAGTATTTT
d_gene: -; v_gene: TRBV6-5; j_gene: TRBJ1-2; abundance: few; CDR3aa: CASNQQGGYGYTF; CDR3nt: TGTGCCAGCAACCAACAGGGAGGCTATGGCTACACCTTC
d_gene: -; v_gene: TRBV2; j_gene: TRBJ1-6; abundance: many; CDR3aa: CASTEGYSPLHF; CDR3nt: TGTGCCAGCACAGAGGGTTATTCACCCCTCCACTTT
d_gene: TRBD1; v_gene: TRBV29-1; j_gene: TRBJ1-6; abundance: many; CDR3aa: CSVGQGRNSPLHF; CDR3nt: TGCAGCGTGGGACAGGGGAGAAATTCACCCCTCCACTTT
d_gene: TRBD1; v_gene: TRBV7-9; j_gene: TRBJ2-7; abundance: medium-sized; CDR3aa: CASSFRTGVDEQYF; CDR3nt: TGTGCCAGCAGCTTCCGGACAGGCGTCGACGAGCAGTACTTC
d_gene: TRBD2; v_gene: TRBV12-3/TRBV12-4; j_gene: TRBJ2-5; abundance: few; CDR3aa: CASSPAGVGSGETQYF; CDR3nt: TGTGCCAGCAGTCCAGCGGGAGTGGGGTCCGGAGAGACCCAGTACTTC
d_gene: -; v_gene: TRBV10-2; j_gene: TRBJ2-7; abundance: few; CDR3aa: CASSGGTGGVREQYF; CDR3nt: TGCGCCAGCAGTGGAGGAACAGGAGGGGTGAGGGAGCAGTACTTC
d_gene: TRBD2; v_gene: TRBV5-6; j_gene: TRBJ2-5; abundance: few; CDR3aa: CASSLGLRGETQYF; CDR3nt: TGTGCCAGCAGCCTGGGACTACGGGGAGAGACCCAGTACTTC
d_gene: TRBD1; v_gene: TRBV28; j_gene: TRBJ2-7; abundance: few; CDR3aa: CASTPPGQGTYEQYF; CDR3nt: TGTGCCAGCACCCCTCCGGGACAGGGGACCTACGAGCAGTACTTC
d_gene: TRBD1; v_gene: TRBV29-1; j_gene: TRBJ2-5; abundance: -; CDR3aa: CSTGDSRQETQYF; CDR3nt: TGCAGCACCGGGGACAGCCGCCAAGAGACCCAGTACTTC
d_gene: -; v_gene: TRBV19; j_gene: TRBJ2-2; abundance: many; CDR3aa: CASMNRTNTGELFF; CDR3nt: TGTGCCAGTATGAACAGGACGAACACCGGGGAGCTGTTTTTT
d_gene: TRBD1; v_gene: TRBV29-1; j_gene: TRBJ1-2; abundance: -; CDR3aa: CSAGQGDYGYTF; CDR3nt: TGCAGCGCGGGACAGGGAGATTATGGCTACACCTTC
d_gene: -; v_gene: TRBV5-1; j_gene: TRBJ1-2; abundance: few; CDR3aa: CASSLEPIYGYTF; CDR3nt: TGCGCCAGCAGCTTGGAACCTATATATGGCTACACCTTC
d_gene: -; v_gene: TRBV6-5; j_gene: TRBJ2-7; abundance: medium-sized; CDR3aa: CASSYEGREQYF; CDR3nt: TGTGCCAGCAGTTACGAGGGGCGCGAGCAGTACTTC
d_gene: TRBD1; v_gene: TRBV7-6; j_gene: TRBJ2-3; abundance: many; CDR3aa: CASSPRQGGSDTQYF; CDR3nt: TGTGCCAGCAGCCCAAGACAGGGGGGCTCAGATACGCAGTATTTT
d_gene: -; v_gene: TRBV12-3/TRBV12-4; j_gene: TRBJ2-7; abundance: many; CDR3aa: CASSRTADEQYF; CDR3nt: TGTGCCAGCAGTCGGACAGCCGACGAGCAGTACTTC
d_gene: -; v_gene: TRBV27; j_gene: TRBJ2-1; abundance: many; CDR3aa: CASSGFSYNEQFF; CDR3nt: TGTGCCAGCAGCGGCTTCTCCTACAATGAGCAGTTCTTC